This is a list of T cell receptor beta chains from one sample in a study of cytomegalovirus exposure and HLA in healthy donors. Here immunoSEQ multiplex PCR was the method, and the copy in TCRdb shows in-frame clones only, minus some. The sample contains some 180,000 clones, just under 80% of which appear only once. The sequencing input was PBMCs. The receptors shown here come from a female donor in good health and CMV-seronegative. Each CDR3 is given with its conserved first and last residue. The D gene is left open where the match is weak. Clone size, where shown, is once, few, many, or a class for clones that have expanded.

j_call clone_size d_call cdr3_length v_call cdr3_nt cdr3_aa
TRBJ2-6 . TRBD1 17 TRBV18 TGTGCCAGCTCACCTCGGACAGGGAACTCTGGGGCCAACGTCCTGACTTTC CASSPRTGNSGANVLTF
TRBJ1-6 . . 13 TRBV5-6 TGTGCCAGCAGCTTGGTTTCGGCGGAACCCCTCCACTTT CASSLVSAEPLHF
TRBJ2-7 . TRBD1 16 TRBV19 TGTGCCAGTAGTTTCGAGGGGACAGGGGCTACATACGAGCAGTACTTC CASSFEGTGATYEQYF
TRBJ2-1 . . 13 TRBV29-1 TGCAGCGTTCCGGGCAGGGGCTTCAATGAGCAGTTCTTC CSVPGRGFNEQFF
TRBJ2-5 once TRBD1 15 TRBV30 TGTGCCTGGAATGCAGGGGGACAGGGGGGAGAGACCCAGTACTTC CAWNAGGQGGETQYF
TRBJ1-4 . TRBD1 15 TRBV14 TGTGCCAGCAGCCAAGGGGACAGGTATAATGAAAAACTGTTTTTT CASSQGDRYNEKLFF
TRBJ1-2 . . 13 TRBV27 TGTGCCAGCAGGTCTCAGGTCGCCTATGGCTACACCTTC CASRSQVAYGYTF
TRBJ2-7 few TRBD2 14 TRBV27 TGTGCCAGCAGTTCCGGGACTAGCGGATACGAGCAGTACTTC CASSSGTSGYEQYF
TRBJ2-1 . TRBD1 13 TRBV5-1 TGCGCCAGCAGCGACGGGCAGGGGGTGGAGCAGTTCTTC CASSDGQGVEQFF
TRBJ2-3 . TRBD1 15 TRBV30 TGTGCCTGGAGTGCCGGGACAGGGGCCACAGATACGCAGTATTTT CAWSAGTGATDTQYF
TRBJ2-2 few TRBD1 17 TRBV7-6 TGTGCCAGCAGCTCCCTTCCGGGACAGGAGCGCACCGGGGAGCTGTTTTTT CASSSLPGQERTGELFF
TRBJ2-4 . TRBD2 20 TRBV2 TGTGCCAGCAGCGCTCCACCCGGGACTAGCACTCCAGGACGCAAAAACATTCAGTACTTC CASSAPPGTSTPGRKNIQYF
TRBJ1-3 . . 15 TRBV6-5 TGTGCCAGCAGTTATGGAGGGGTCACTGGAAACACCATATATTTT CASSYGGVTGNTIYF
TRBJ2-7 . TRBD2 16 TRBV5-4 TGTGCCAGCGGCCTTACTAGCGGGAGGGCTAATTACGAGCAGTACTTC CASGLTSGRANYEQYF
TRBJ2-3 . . 13 TRBV9 TGTGCCAGCAGCGTAACTTTTGATGGTACGCAGTATTTT CASSVTFDGTQYF
TRBJ2-6 few . 15 TRBV5-1 TGCGCCAGCAGCTTGATTAACTCTGGGGCCAACGTCCTGACTTTC CASSLINSGANVLTF
TRBJ1-2 medium-sized TRBD1 13 TRBV6-6 TGTGCCAGCAGCCCAGGGGGTAACTATGGCTACACCTTC CASSPGGNYGYTF
TRBJ2-5 . TRBD1 16 TRBV4-1 TGTGCCAGCAGCCAAGAGTACAGGGGGCTCCAAGAGACCCAGTACTTC CASSQEYRGLQETQYF
TRBJ2-5 . TRBD2 18 TRBV7-9 TGTTCCAGCAGCTCCCGCGCCCCACTCGCGGGAGTGGGGGAGACCCAGTACTTC CSSSSRAPLAGVGETQYF
TRBJ1-5 . . 13 TRBV11-2 TGTGCCAGCAGCTTAGGTGCAGATCAGCCCCAGCATTTT CASSLGADQPQHF
TRBJ2-1 . TRBD2 14 TRBV6-5 TGTGCCAGCATGCGGGGGGGCCCCTACAATGAGCAGTTCTTC CASMRGGPYNEQFF
TRBJ2-7 . TRBD1 12 TRBV6-5 TGTGCCAGCCGGACAGGGAGCTACGAGCAGTACTTC CASRTGSYEQYF
TRBJ2-7 once . 14 TRBV7-9 TGTGCCAGCAGCTTAGGACAGCTCTCCTACGAGCAGTACTTC CASSLGQLSYEQYF
TRBJ2-1 once TRBD2 17 TRBV30 TGTGCCTGGAGTGGAGAGAGAAGCGGGGGGGGCTACAATGAGCAGTTCTTC CAWSGERSGGGYNEQFF
TRBJ1-1 . . 12 TRBV4-2 TGTGCCAGCAGCCAGCACGGTACTGAAGCTTTCTTT CASSQHGTEAFF
TRBJ2-7 . TRBD1 16 TRBV12-5 TGTGCTAGTGGTTTGGGACCCGGGACAGGGTCCTACGAGCAGTACTTC CASGLGPGTGSYEQYF
TRBJ2-1 . TRBD2 16 TRBV10-3 TGTGCCATCAGTGAGTCGATTAGCGGGCCGTACAATGAGCAGTTCTTC CAISESISGPYNEQFF
TRBJ2-1 few TRBD2 15 TRBV4-3 TGCGCCAGCAGCCACAAGCGGGATTCCTACAATGAGCAGTTCTTC CASSHKRDSYNEQFF
TRBJ2-7 . . 12 TRBV6-5 TGTGCCAGCAGACTCACCACCGGCGAGCAGTACTTC CASRLTTGEQYF
TRBJ1-1 few . 15 TRBV5-6 TGTGCCAGCAGCTTGTCTCGGAGTTTGAACACTGAAGCTTTCTTT CASSLSRSLNTEAFF
TRBJ1-1 . . 14 TRBV5-6 TGTGCCAGCAGCTTGGCAGGGTTTGGGTCTGAAGCTTTCTTT CASSLAGFGSEAFF
TRBJ2-2 . . 15 TRBV15 TGTGCCACCAGCAGAGAGGCGGGGAACACCGGGGAGCTGTTTTTT CATSREAGNTGELFF
TRBJ1-1 . . 15 TRBV6-1 TGTGCCAGCAGACCCTCCGGGTACGGGGGCACTGAAGCTTTCTTT CASRPSGYGGTEAFF
TRBJ2-5 . . 14 TRBV19 TGTGCCAGTAGTACCACGGGACTGCAAGAGACCCAGTACTTC CASSTTGLQETQYF
TRBJ1-2 . TRBD1 12 TRBV6-6 TGTGCCAGCAGCCGCAGGGGGCACGGCTACACCTTC CASSRRGHGYTF
TRBJ2-7 . . 15 TRBV6-5 TGTGCCAGCAGTTACTCCAGGGGGGACTCCTACGAGCAGTACTTC CASSYSRGDSYEQYF
TRBJ1-1 . . 13 TRBV27 TGTGCCAGCAGTTTAAAGAGGAACACTGAAGCTTTCTTT CASSLKRNTEAFF
TRBJ2-3 . TRBD2 17 TRBV9 TGTGCCAGCAGCTCAGGTACTAGCGGGATAGGTGCAGATACGCAGTATTTT CASSSGTSGIGADTQYF
TRBJ2-3 . . 15 TRBV4-1 TGCGCCAGCAGCGGGAGGACTAAAGGGTCAGATACGCAGTATTTT CASSGRTKGSDTQYF
TRBJ2-1 few . 15 TRBV7-9 TGTGCCAGCAGCTTGGGCAGGGCTTCGGTCAATGAGCAGTTCTTC CASSLGRASVNEQFF
TRBJ1-2 . . 13 TRBV5-6 TGTGCCAGCACCCTGAGCAGGGTCTTGGGCTACACCTTC CASTLSRVLGYTF
TRBJ2-5 . . 11 TRBV5-8 TGTGCCAGCAGCATAAGACGGGGGCAGTACTTC CASSIRRGQYF
TRBJ2-3 . TRBD2 17 TRBV5-1 TGCGCCAGCAGCTTGGTCGGCGCGGGGGACTACACAGATACGCAGTATTTT CASSLVGAGDYTDTQYF
TRBJ2-7 . TRBD2 15 TRBV5-1 TGCGCCAGCAGCACCGGACTAGCGGGGGTGAACGAGCAGTACTTC CASSTGLAGVNEQYF
TRBJ2-7 few . 14 TRBV7-9 TGTGCCAGCTCATGGGGCTCACAGGGCAACGAGCAGTACTTC CASSWGSQGNEQYF